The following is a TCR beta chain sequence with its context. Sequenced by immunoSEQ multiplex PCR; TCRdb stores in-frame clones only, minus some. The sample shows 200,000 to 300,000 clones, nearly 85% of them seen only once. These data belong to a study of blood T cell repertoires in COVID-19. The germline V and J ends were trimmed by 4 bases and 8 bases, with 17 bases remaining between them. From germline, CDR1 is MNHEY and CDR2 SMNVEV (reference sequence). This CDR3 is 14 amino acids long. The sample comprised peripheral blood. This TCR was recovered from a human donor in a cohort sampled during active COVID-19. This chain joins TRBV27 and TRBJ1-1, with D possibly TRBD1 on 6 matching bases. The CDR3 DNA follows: TGTGCCAGCAGTTATACATGGGACACCCCAGAAGCTTTCTTT. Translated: CASSYTWDTPEAFF.